The rows below give T cell receptor beta chains drawn from one sample of a study of shared clonotypes between healthy human individuals. This table comes from immunoSEQ multiplex PCR, and its TCRdb copy is limited to in-frame clones, with some not included. This table holds around 1.5 million clones, 95% to 99% found once. The sequencing input was naive CD4+ T cells sorted from blood. These receptors were collected from a man aged 25 to 45 in good health. The CDR3 runs from the conserved cysteine through the conserved F or W. A D gene is named only where the DNA matches it firmly. The listing skips clone size in some rows; elsewhere it reads once, few, many or a size class.

v_gene	len	j_gene	abundance	d_gene	CDR3aa	CDR3nt
TRBV7-2	14	TRBJ2-1	.	.	CASSLMVGGNEQFF	TGTGCCAGCAGCTTAATGGTCGGAGGGAATGAGCAGTTCTTC
TRBV9	16	TRBJ1-3	.	.	CASSVEGRSDGNTIYF	TGTGCCAGCAGCGTAGAAGGGAGATCGGATGGAAACACCATATATTTT
TRBV7-9	15	TRBJ2-7	once	.	CASGDTGYFHYEQYF	TGTGCCAGCGGAGACACAGGGTACTTCCACTACGAGCAGTACTTC
TRBV28	19	TRBJ2-7	.	TRBD1	CASSSPWGTGTGYSYEQYF	TGTGCCAGCAGTTCCCCCTGGGGTACCGGGACAGGTTATAGCTACGAGCAGTACTTC
TRBV18	15	TRBJ2-2	once	.	CASSPEAAYTGELFF	TGTGCCAGCTCACCCGAAGCTGCCTACACCGGGGAGCTGTTTTTT
TRBV7-6	16	TRBJ2-3	.	TRBD2	CASSPLAGGSTDTQYF	TGTGCCAGCAGCCCATTAGCGGGAGGAAGCACAGATACGCAGTATTTT
TRBV7-9	16	TRBJ1-1	.	.	CASSFETGVGNTEAFF	TGTGCCAGCAGCTTCGAGACAGGCGTCGGGAACACTGAAGCTTTCTTT
TRBV7-9	12	TRBJ2-7	.	.	CASSLVSYEQYF	TGTGCCAGCAGCTTGGTTAGCTACGAGCAGTACTTC
TRBV5-6	14	TRBJ1-1	.	TRBD1	CASRSTGETAEAFF	TGTGCCAGCAGGTCGACAGGGGAGACCGCTGAAGCTTTCTTT
TRBV19	15	TRBJ2-7	.	.	CASSKGDWDTYEQYF	TGTGCCAGTAGTAAGGGGGATTGGGACACCTACGAGCAGTACTTC
TRBV9	15	TRBJ2-1	.	.	CASSVRLSSYNEQFF	TGTGCCAGCAGCGTCCGTTTAAGCTCCTACAATGAGCAGTTCTTC
TRBV14	16	TRBJ2-7	.	TRBD1	CASSRRTGSYSYEQYF	TGTGCCAGCAGCCGTCGGACAGGGAGTTATTCCTACGAGCAGTACTTC
TRBV5-4	14	TRBJ1-5	.	.	CASSLFPGDQPQHF	TGTGCCAGCAGCTTATTCCCAGGGGATCAGCCCCAGCATTTT
TRBV15	14	TRBJ1-4	.	.	CATSRASTHEKLFF	TGTGCCACCAGCAGAGCCTCCACCCATGAAAAACTGTTTTTT
TRBV18	17	TRBJ2-3	.	TRBD2	CASSPLAGGPSTDTQYF	TGTGCCAGCTCACCGTTAGCGGGAGGGCCCTCCACAGATACGCAGTATTTT
TRBV7-2	14	TRBJ1-2	.	.	CASSLGGGTYGYTF	TGTGCCAGCAGCTTAGGGGGCGGGACCTATGGCTACACCTTC
TRBV7-6	14	TRBJ2-1	.	TRBD1	CASSSGQGGDEQFF	TGTGCCAGCAGCTCCGGACAGGGTGGAGATGAGCAGTTCTTC
TRBV5-1	14	TRBJ2-7	.	.	CASSTQGSSYEQYF	TGCGCCAGCAGCACACAGGGTAGTAGCTACGAGCAGTACTTC
TRBV18	14	TRBJ2-5	.	TRBD1	CASSPGQGYETQYF	TGTGCCAGCTCACCGGGACAGGGATACGAGACCCAGTACTTC
TRBV9	15	TRBJ2-2	.	TRBD1	CASSGDRGNTGELFF	TGTGCCAGCAGCGGGGACAGGGGGAACACCGGGGAGCTGTTTTTT
TRBV5-4	16	TRBJ2-2	.	TRBD1	CASSQGQATNTGELFF	TGTGCCAGCAGCCAGGGACAGGCGACGAACACCGGGGAGCTGTTTTTT
TRBV5-4	14	TRBJ1-5	.	.	CASSAEGRNQPQHF	TGTGCCAGCTCGGCGGAGGGTCGCAATCAGCCCCAGCATTTT
TRBV5-1	15	TRBJ2-1	.	.	CASSLARGEGNEQFF	TGCGCCAGCAGCTTGGCGAGGGGTGAGGGTAATGAGCAGTTCTTC
TRBV11-2	16	TRBJ2-3	.	TRBD2	CASSLTIAGGGDTQYF	TGTGCCAGCAGCTTAACGATAGCGGGAGGGGGGGATACGCAGTATTTT
TRBV18	17	TRBJ2-2	once	TRBD1	CASSAISGTGNTGELFF	TGTGCCAGCTCAGCGATCTCCGGGACAGGGAACACCGGGGAGCTGTTTTTT
TRBV7-9	14	TRBJ1-3	.	.	CASSLAGSGNTIYF	TGTGCCAGCAGCTTAGCAGGGTCTGGAAACACCATATATTTT
TRBV2	14	TRBJ2-5	.	.	CASSQRTPGETQYF	TGTGCCAGCAGTCAGCGGACCCCAGGGGAGACCCAGTACTTC
TRBV7-9	16	TRBJ1-2	.	TRBD1	CASSLAGQGRAYGYTF	TGTGCCAGCAGCTTAGCGGGACAGGGAAGGGCCTATGGCTACACCTTC
TRBV9	15	TRBJ2-1	.	.	CASSVNGVPYNEQFF	TGTGCCAGCAGCGTAAACGGGGTGCCCTACAATGAGCAGTTCTTC
TRBV25-1	14	TRBJ2-4	.	TRBD1	CASSESGGLNIQYF	TGTGCCAGCAGTGAATCAGGGGGTCTAAACATTCAGTACTTC